Sequencing of this T cell receptor (beta chain) was carried out in a study of molecular identifiers for immune sequencing clone quantification. Findings and caveats of the study: Jurkat TCR RNA from one cell was spiked into some 1 million naive cells, and it was reportedly detectable there.

This clonotype was counted many times. Antigen specificity is unknown. Libraries of naive CD8 T cells were made from about 19,000 to 1,100,000 sorted cells. They used 10%, 30% or 50% RNA. The CD8+CD4-CCR7+CD45RA+ phenotype defined the sorted naive CD8 T cells. Germline CDR1 MNHEY, CDR2 SVGEGT. V was cut by 6 bases and J by 8 bases, with 20 bases left in between. CDR3 length: 16 residues. The use of previously described methods and listed TCR primers produced the bulk TCR libraries. TCRdb called the PCR reads again in MiXCR, with one record for every CDR3 protein. The sample includes approximately 500,000 distinct CDR3 sequences, about a fifth of them seen just once.

The clonotype was recovered from a human donor in good health. Some libraries in this study had Jurkat cell RNA spiked in. This chain connects TRBV6-2 or TRBV6-3 to TRBJ1-6; D may be TRBD1 (6 bases). The sequenced sample consisted of naive CD8+ T cells from blood, with Jurkat cell RNA spiked in. Subset indicated: FACS-sorted CD8+CD4-CCR7+CD45RA+ naive T cells. Written as DNA, the CDR3 is TGTGCCAGCAGGCCGATTCCCGGGACATGGGATTCACCCCTCCACTTT. This encodes CASRPIPGTWDSPLHF.